The following is a T cell receptor beta chain sequence with its context. Its antigen is still unknown. No much larger clone exists at a distance of one base, and base qualities are not known. The CDR3 sequence holds 13 residues, the cysteine and phenylalanine included. Only the CDR3 portion is preserved as DNA: 39 bases, with reading frame beginning at the first base. CDR1 and CDR2 are drawn from the germline V gene: SGHDT, YYEEEE. V is cut back by 4 bases and J by 4 bases, with 5 bases in the junction unmatched. This record comes from a study of technical replicates of blood from several donors (dated by TCRdb to 2016 to 2017). The method behind the library was the immunoSEQ multiplex PCR assay. The table was pulled from immuneACCESS by TCRdb, which kept in-frame rearrangements only. Such tables lose some clones; where checked, under half of the loss comes from unresolved V genes, and the rest has no known cause. Recorded for this sample are 85,000 to 100,000 clones; 90% to 97% of them occurred a single time. Approximately 0.22% of the sample comes from the top ten.

Source material: T cells isolated from PBMCs. The sequence links TRBV5-6 to TRBJ2-7, and 7 junctional nucleotides match TRBD2. The sequence came from a human donor in good health. This receptor has the CDR3 CASSVGGVYEQYF. The DNA sequence reads TGTGCCAGCAGCGTGGGGGGGGTTTACGAGCAGTACTTC.